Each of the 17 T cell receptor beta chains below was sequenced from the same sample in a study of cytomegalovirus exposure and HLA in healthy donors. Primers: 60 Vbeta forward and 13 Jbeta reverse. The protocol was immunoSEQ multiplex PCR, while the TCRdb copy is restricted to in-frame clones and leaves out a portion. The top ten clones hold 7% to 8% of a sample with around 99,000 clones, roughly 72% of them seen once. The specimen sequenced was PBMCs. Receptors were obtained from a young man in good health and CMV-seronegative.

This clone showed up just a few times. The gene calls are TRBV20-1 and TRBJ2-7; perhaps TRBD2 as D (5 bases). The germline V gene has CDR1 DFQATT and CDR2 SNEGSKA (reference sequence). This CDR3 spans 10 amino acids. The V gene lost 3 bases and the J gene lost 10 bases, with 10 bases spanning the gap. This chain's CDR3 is CSASTLGQYF. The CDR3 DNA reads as TGCAGTGCTAGCACACTAGGCCAGTACTTC.

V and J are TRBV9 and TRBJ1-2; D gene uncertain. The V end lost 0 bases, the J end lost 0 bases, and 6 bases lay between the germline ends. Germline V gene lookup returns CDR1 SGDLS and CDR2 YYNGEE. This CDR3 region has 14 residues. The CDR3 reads CASSVDTTNYGYTF. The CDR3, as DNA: TGTGCCAGCAGCGTAGACACTACTAACTATGGCTACACCTTC.

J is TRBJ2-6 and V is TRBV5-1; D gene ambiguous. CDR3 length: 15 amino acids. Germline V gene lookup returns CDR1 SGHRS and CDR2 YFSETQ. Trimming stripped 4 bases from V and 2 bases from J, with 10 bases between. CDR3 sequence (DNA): TGCGCCAGCAGCCTGGGTTTTACTGGGGCCAACGTCCTGACTTTC. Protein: CASSLGFTGANVLTF.

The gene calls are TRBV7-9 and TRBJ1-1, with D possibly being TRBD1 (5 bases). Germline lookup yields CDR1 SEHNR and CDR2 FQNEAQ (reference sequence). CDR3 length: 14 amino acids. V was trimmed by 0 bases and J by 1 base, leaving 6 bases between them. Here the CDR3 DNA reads TGTGCCAGCAGCTTAGCCAGGGAGAACACTGAAGCTTTCTTT. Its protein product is CASSLARENTEAFF.

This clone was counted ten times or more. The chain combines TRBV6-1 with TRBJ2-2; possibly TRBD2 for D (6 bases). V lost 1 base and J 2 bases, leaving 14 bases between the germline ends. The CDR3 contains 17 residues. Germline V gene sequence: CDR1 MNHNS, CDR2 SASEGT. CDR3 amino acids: CASSEEGTSFNTGELFF. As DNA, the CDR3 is TGTGCCAGCAGTGAAGAAGGGACTTCATTCAACACCGGGGAGCTGTTTTTT.

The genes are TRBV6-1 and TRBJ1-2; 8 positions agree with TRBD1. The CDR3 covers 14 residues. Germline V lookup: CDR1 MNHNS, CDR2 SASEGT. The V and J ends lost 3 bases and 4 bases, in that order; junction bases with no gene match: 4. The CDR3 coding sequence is TGTGCCAGCAGTGAGGACAGGGTTTTCTATGGCTACACCTTC. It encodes CASSEDRVFYGYTF.

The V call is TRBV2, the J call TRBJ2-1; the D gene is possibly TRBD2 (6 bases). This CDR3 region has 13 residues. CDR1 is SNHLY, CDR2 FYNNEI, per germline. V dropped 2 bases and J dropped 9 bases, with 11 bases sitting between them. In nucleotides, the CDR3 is TGTGCCAGCAGTGAACTGGCGGGATTTGAGCAGTTCTTC. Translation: CASSELAGFEQFF.

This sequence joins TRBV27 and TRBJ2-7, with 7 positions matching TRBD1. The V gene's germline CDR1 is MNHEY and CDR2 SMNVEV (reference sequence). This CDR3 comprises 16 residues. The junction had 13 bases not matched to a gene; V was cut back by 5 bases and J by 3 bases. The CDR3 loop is CASSPAGTVRNYEQYF. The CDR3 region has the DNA TGTGCCAGCAGTCCCGCCGGGACAGTAAGGAACTACGAGCAGTACTTC.

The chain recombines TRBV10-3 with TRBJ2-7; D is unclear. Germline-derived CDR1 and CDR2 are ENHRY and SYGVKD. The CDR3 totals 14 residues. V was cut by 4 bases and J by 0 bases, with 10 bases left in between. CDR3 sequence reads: CAISGKEDSYEQYF. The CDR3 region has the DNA TGTGCCATCAGTGGAAAAGAGGACTCCTACGAGCAGTACTTC.

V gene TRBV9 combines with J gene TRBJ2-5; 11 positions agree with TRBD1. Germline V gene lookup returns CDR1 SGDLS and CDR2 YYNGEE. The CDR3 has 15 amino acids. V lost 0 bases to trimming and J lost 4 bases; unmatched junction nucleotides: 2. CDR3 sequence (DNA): TGTGCCAGCAGCGTAGAGGACAGGGGGCTAGAGACCCAGTACTTC. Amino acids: CASSVEDRGLETQYF.

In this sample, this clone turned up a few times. The CDR3 region is CASSAPLNTGELFF. The CDR3 bases are TGTGCCAGCAGCGCCCCCTTGAACACCGGGGAGCTGTTTTTT. This sequence joins TRBV9 and TRBJ2-2; D is uncertain. The CDR3 totals 14 residues. Germline CDR1 and CDR2: SGDLS and YYNGEE. The V end lost 3 bases, the J end lost 1 base, and 7 bases lay between the germline ends.

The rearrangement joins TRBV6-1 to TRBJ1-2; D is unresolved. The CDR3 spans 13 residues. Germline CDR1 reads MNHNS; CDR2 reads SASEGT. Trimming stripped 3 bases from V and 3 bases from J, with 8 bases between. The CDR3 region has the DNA TGTGCCAGCAGTGAGACGGACTACTATGGCTACACCTTC. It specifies CASSETDYYGYTF.

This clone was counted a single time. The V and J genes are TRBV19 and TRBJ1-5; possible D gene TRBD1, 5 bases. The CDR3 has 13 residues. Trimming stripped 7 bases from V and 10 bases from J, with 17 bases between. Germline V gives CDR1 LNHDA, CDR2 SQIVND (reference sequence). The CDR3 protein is CASTPAGGSPQHF. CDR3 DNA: TGTGCCAGTACCCCGGCGGGGGGTTCACCCCAGCATTTT.

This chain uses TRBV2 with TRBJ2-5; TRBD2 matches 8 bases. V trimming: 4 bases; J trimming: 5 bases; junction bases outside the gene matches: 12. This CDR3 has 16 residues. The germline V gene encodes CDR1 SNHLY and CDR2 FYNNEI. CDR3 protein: CASSALFGGAGETQYF. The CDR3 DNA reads TGTGCCAGCAGTGCTCTTTTCGGGGGGGCCGGGGAGACCCAGTACTTC.

The CDR3 DNA is TGTGCCTGGAGTACCACTCCCGGGGAAACGTACGAGCAGTACTTC. It is translated as CAWSTTPGETYEQYF. The genes are TRBV30 and TRBJ2-7, with a weak D call TRBD2 (5 bases). Germline CDR1 GTSNPN, CDR2 SVGIG (reference sequence). The CDR3 spans 15 residues. Trimming removed 2 bases from V and 4 bases from J, with 18 bases in between.

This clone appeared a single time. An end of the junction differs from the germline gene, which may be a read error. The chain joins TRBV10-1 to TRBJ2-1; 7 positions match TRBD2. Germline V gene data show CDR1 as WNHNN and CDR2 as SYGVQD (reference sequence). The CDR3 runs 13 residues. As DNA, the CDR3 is TGCGCCAGCAGTAAGTCCGGACTAGGAGAGCAGTTCTTC. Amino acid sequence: CASSKSGLGEQFF.

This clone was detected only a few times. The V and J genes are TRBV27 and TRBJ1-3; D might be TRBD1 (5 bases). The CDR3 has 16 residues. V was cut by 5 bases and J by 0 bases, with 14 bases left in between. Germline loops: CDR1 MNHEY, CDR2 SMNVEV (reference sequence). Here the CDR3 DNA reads TGTGCCAGCAGTCTCACTCAGGGTTCCTCTGGAAACACCATATATTTT. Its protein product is CASSLTQGSSGNTIYF.